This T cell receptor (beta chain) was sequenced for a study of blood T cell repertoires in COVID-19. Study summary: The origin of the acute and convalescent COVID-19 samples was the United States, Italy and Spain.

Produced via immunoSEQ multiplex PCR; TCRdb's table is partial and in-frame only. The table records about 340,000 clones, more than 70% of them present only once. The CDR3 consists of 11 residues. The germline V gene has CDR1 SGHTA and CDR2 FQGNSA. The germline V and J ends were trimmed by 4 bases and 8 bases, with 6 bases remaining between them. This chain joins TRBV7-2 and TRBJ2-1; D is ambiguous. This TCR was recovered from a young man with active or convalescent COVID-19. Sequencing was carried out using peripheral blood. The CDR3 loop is CASSYGDEQFF. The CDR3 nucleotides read TGTGCCAGCAGCTATGGAGATGAGCAGTTCTTC. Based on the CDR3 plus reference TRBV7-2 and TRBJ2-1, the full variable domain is GAGVSQSPSNKVTEKGKDVELRCDPISGHTALYWYRQSLGQGLEFLIYFQGNSAPDKSGLPSDRFSAERTGGSVSTLTIQRTQQEDSAVYLCASSYGDEQFFGPGTRLTVL.